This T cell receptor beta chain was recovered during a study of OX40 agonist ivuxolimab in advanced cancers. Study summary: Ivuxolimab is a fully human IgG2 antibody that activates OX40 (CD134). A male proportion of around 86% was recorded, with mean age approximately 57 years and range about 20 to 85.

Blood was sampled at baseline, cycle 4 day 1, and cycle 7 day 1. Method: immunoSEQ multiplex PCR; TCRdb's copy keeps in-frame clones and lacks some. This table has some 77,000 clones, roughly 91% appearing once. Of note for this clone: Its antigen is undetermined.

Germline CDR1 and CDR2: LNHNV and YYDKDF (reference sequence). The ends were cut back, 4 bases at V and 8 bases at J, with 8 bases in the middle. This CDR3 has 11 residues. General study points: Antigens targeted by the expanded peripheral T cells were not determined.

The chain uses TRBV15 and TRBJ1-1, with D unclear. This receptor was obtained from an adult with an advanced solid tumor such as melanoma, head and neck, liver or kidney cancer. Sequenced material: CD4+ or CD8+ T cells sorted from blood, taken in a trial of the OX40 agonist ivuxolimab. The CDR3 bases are TGTGCCACCAGCAATCAGCCGGAAGCTTTCTTT. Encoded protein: CATSNQPEAFF.